The 4 T cell receptor beta chains given below trace back to one sample, sequenced in a study of blood T cell repertoires in COVID-19. Repertoires were generated with immunoSEQ multiplex PCR, while TCRdb's copy carries only in-frame clones and drops some. The data show under 200,000 clones, approximately 90% seen once. Sequencing input: peripheral blood. These receptors all come from a middle-aged man with acute or convalescent COVID-19.

The chain employs TRBV7-3 and TRBJ2-3; D is perhaps TRBD2 (7 bases). The germline V gene encodes CDR1 SGHTA and CDR2 FQGTGA. CDR3 size: 14 residues. Trimming took off 4 bases at V and 5 bases at J, with 13 bases between the two ends. The CDR3 sequence: CASSSRGPRDTQYF. The CDR3 nucleotides are TGTGCCAGCAGCTCGCGGGGGCCTAGAGATACGCAGTATTTT.

The V and J genes are TRBV28 and TRBJ1-1, with 8 bases identical to TRBD1. Germline trimming cut 0 bases from V and 0 bases from J; bases unmatched to any gene: 3. The CDR3 runs to 16 residues. CDR1 is MDHEN, CDR2 SYDVKM, per germline. The CDR3 DNA is TGTGCCAGCAGTTTATGGCAGGGGGCGCTGAACACTGAAGCTTTCTTT. Protein: CASSLWQGALNTEAFF.

This chain connects TRBV19 to TRBJ1-1; maybe TRBD1 (6 bases). The CDR3 has 14 amino acids. Germline lookup yields CDR1 LNHDA and CDR2 SQIVND (reference sequence). The V gene lost 3 bases and the J gene lost 1 base, with 9 bases spanning the gap. The CDR3 region is CASSILGANTEAFF. The DNA for the CDR3 is TGTGCCAGTAGTATTTTGGGGGCGAACACTGAAGCTTTCTTT.

The chain recombines TRBV14 with TRBJ2-2, with 8 bases fitting TRBD2. This CDR3 has 15 amino acids. Germline V gene sequence: CDR1 SGHDN, CDR2 FVKESK. V gave up 6 bases and J gave up 6 bases; unmatched junction bases: 9. The CDR3 coding sequence is TGTGCCAGCAGTTACTCTTTAGCGGGATCCGGGGAGCTGTTTTTT. Translated: CASSYSLAGSGELFF.